A selection of T cell receptor beta chains follows, all from one sample in a study of T cell responses to AZD1222 COVID-19 vaccine. The repertoire was sequenced with immunoSEQ multiplex PCR; TCRdb's copy has only in-frame clones and lacks some. The data hold nearly 110,000 clones, with approximately 90% observed a single time. The sequences come from peripheral blood, collected 28 days after the second AZD1222 dose. All receptors derive from an adult who received the AZD1222 COVID-19 vaccine. Both conserved end residues are part of each CDR3. D genes are given only for firm matches. Some rows have no size entry. The others give once, few or many, or a class for an expanded clone.

cdr3_aa cdr3_nt clone_size j_call v_call d_call
CASSQGAAGEQYF TGTGCCAGCAGCCAGGGCGCGGCTGGGGAGCAGTACTTC NA TRBJ2-7 TRBV3-1/TRBV3-2 NA
CASSIAGSYEQYF TGTGCCAGCAGCATAGCGGGATCCTACGAGCAGTACTTC NA TRBJ2-7 TRBV12-3/TRBV12-4 TRBD2
CASSLRDRYGYTF TGTGCCAGCAGCCTCCGGGACAGATATGGCTACACCTTC NA TRBJ1-2 TRBV5-4 TRBD1
CASSSQQTRHNEQFF TGTGCCAGTAGCTCCCAACAAACTAGACACAATGAGCAGTTCTTC NA TRBJ2-1 TRBV19 NA
CASSFNREIGTQYF TGTGCCAGCAGCTTTAACAGGGAAATCGGGACCCAGTACTTC NA TRBJ2-5 TRBV7-8 NA
CASSLAGTRNTEAFF TGTGCCAGCAGCTTAGCGGGCACTAGGAACACTGAAGCTTTCTTT NA TRBJ1-1 TRBV7-9 NA
CASSERGGQGLSSYNEQFF TGTGCCAGCAGTGAAAGGGGAGGACAGGGGCTAAGCTCCTACAATGAGCAGTTCTTC NA TRBJ2-1 TRBV2 TRBD1
CASSFWHTGELFF TGTGCCAGCAGCTTCTGGCACACCGGGGAGCTGTTTTTT once TRBJ2-2 TRBV7-9 NA
CASSETGGVSGEQFF TGTGCCAGCAGCGAAACAGGGGGTGTCAGTGGTGAGCAGTTCTTC NA TRBJ2-1 TRBV9 TRBD1
CASSEESGQGRRGTEAFF TGTGCCAGCAGTGAAGAATCAGGACAGGGAAGGAGAGGAACTGAAGCTTTCTTT NA TRBJ1-1 TRBV6-1 TRBD1
CSVGGPRFSYNEQFF TGCAGCGTTGGGGGACCGCGGTTTTCCTACAATGAGCAGTTCTTC NA TRBJ2-1 TRBV29-1 NA
CASSKDRGNYNEQFF TGTGCCAGCAGTAAGGACAGGGGGAACTACAATGAGCAGTTCTTC NA TRBJ2-1 TRBV2 TRBD1
CASSPKGMIYGYTF TGTGCCAGCTCACCAAAAGGGATGATCTATGGCTACACCTTC NA TRBJ1-2 TRBV18 NA
CASSIGGQGTRPQHF TGTGCCAGTAGTATAGGGGGACAGGGTACCAGACCCCAGCATTTT NA TRBJ1-5 TRBV19 TRBD1
CASSEYSRGSYNEQFF TGTGCCAGCAGTGAATACAGCCGGGGCTCCTACAATGAGCAGTTCTTC NA TRBJ2-1 TRBV6-1 NA
CASSWSAGELFF TGTGCCAGCAGCTGGTCCGCCGGGGAGCTGTTTTTT NA TRBJ2-2 TRBV6-5 NA
CASSVAPGLAGEETQYF TGTGCCAGCAGCGTAGCACCGGGACTAGCGGGAGAAGAGACCCAGTACTTC NA TRBJ2-5 TRBV28 TRBD2
CASSGDRANTEAFF TGTGCCAGCAGTGGGGACAGGGCGAACACTGAAGCTTTCTTT NA TRBJ1-1 TRBV2 TRBD1